The clone carrying this TCR beta chain was detected many times. What it recognizes is unknown. The CDR3 is 13 amino acids. CDR1 and CDR2 from the germline V gene are DFQATT and SNEGSKA (reference sequence). Between the trimmed V and J ends, which lost 8 bases and 3 bases, there was a span of 17 bases. The sample originates from a study of T cells after yellow fever vaccination. Study-level points and caveats: At under 98% for CD4 and about 91% for CD8, most primary-vaccination clones showed up again after the booster. Clonotypes appearing in both CD4 and CD8 compartments existed, and their share was small. From the bulk population, abundant clonotypes could contaminate and appear within FACS-sorted repertoires.

Via MiXCR, TCRdb re-called the 5' RACE reads, giving one row per CDR3 protein. In the table there are tens of thousands of distinct CDR3 sequences, roughly 4.5% of which are singletons. The V and J genes are TRBV20-1 and TRBJ2-7, with D possibly being TRBD1 (6 bases). The sequence was obtained from a man aged 30 to 45 who received the YFV17D yellow fever vaccine. The sample here was CD8+ T cells sorted from PBMCs, taken 5 days after the yellow fever booster vaccination. The DNA for the CDR3 is TGCAGTTCAGGGGAACTCCTTCGCTACGAGCAGTACTTC. It encodes CSSGELLRYEQYF.